These 21 T cell receptor beta chains came from one sample sequenced in a study of CD8+ T cells in alopecia areata. As to treatment: oral pan-JAK inhibitor, 5-10 mg twice daily. Following extraction, RNA underwent reverse transcription to cDNA, which served as the sequencing template. Profiled with immunoSEQ multiplex PCR; TCRdb holds only in-frame clones, not every one. The sample yields roughly 190,000 clones, just under 65% seen once. Sequenced material: CD4+ T cells sorted from blood, taken at approximately week 50, from a patient treated with tofacitinib. The receptors derive from a human donor with alopecia areata.

This clone was counted once. This chain links TRBV28 with TRBJ1-1, with a possible D match to TRBD1 (5 bases). Germline CDR1 reads MDHEN; CDR2 reads SYDVKM. V lost 7 bases to trimming and J lost 6 bases, with 12 bases between them. The CDR3 has 12 residues. The CDR3 region is CASNPWGAEAFF. The CDR3 nucleotides are TGTGCCAGCAACCCGTGGGGCGCTGAAGCTTTCTTT. Supplemented by reference TRBV28 and TRBJ1-1, the full variable domain reads DVKVTQSSRYLVKRTGEKVFLECVQDMDHENMFWYRQDPGLGLRLIYFSYDVKMKEKGDIPEGYSVSREKKERFSLILESASTNQTSMYLCASNPWGAEAFFGQGTRLTVV.

This clone has only one observation. The chain employs TRBV5-1 and TRBJ2-5, with 8 positions matching TRBD2. Germline lookup yields CDR1 SGHRS and CDR2 YFSETQ. The CDR3 covers 15 residues. The V gene end was trimmed by 0 bases and the J gene end by 1 base; junction bases not matched to a gene: 2. CDR3 region: CASSLVAGGQETQYF. The CDR3 DNA is TGCGCCAGCAGCTTGGTTGCGGGGGGCCAAGAGACCCAGTACTTC.

V gene TRBV19 combines with J gene TRBJ1-2, with 7 nucleotides matching TRBD1. This CDR3 region has 15 residues. V lost 10 bases, J lost 7 bases, and 18 bases stayed unmatched. Germline V lookup: CDR1 LNHDA, CDR2 SQIVND (reference sequence). The CDR3 sequence: CATLETGTVVRGYTF. CDR3 bases: TGTGCCACCCTAGAAACCGGGACAGTGGTTCGTGGCTACACCTTC.

This chain connects TRBV29-1 to TRBJ2-1; 9 nucleotides match TRBD2. Germline CDR1 is SQVTM and CDR2 is ANQGSEA. Losses at the gene ends were 3 bases for V and 4 bases for J; bases not matched to a gene: 7. CDR3 length: 15 residues. Here the CDR3 DNA reads TGCAGCGTTGAGGGCGGGGGGGCCAATTACAATGAGCAGTTCTTC. Encoded protein: CSVEGGGANYNEQFF.

J is TRBJ1-2 and V is TRBV29-1; D is ambiguous. Deletions cut 6 bases from V and 2 bases from J, with 7 bases between. The CDR3 is 11 amino acids. Germline CDR1 is SQVTM and CDR2 is ANQGSEA. CDR3 sequence reads: CSVSVNYGYTF. The CDR3 nucleotides read TGCAGCGTGTCAGTGAACTATGGCTACACCTTC.

The chain combines TRBV10-1 with TRBJ2-3, with D unresolved. CDR1 is WNHNN, CDR2 SYGVQD, per germline (reference sequence). The CDR3 runs 13 residues. V shed 4 bases and J shed 2 bases, with 7 bases lying between them. In nucleotides, the CDR3 is TGCGCCAGCAGTGTAGCTTTCACAGATACGCAGTATTTT. Translating it yields CASSVAFTDTQYF.

The CDR3 sequence is CASSWGLDTEAFF. CDR3 DNA sequence: TGTGCCAGCAGCTGGGGGCTGGACACTGAAGCTTTCTTT. J is TRBJ1-1 and V is TRBV6-5; tentatively, D is TRBD1 (6 bases). CDR1 is MNHEY, CDR2 SVGAGI, per germline. This CDR3 is 13 amino acids long. V gave up 6 bases and J gave up 3 bases, with 11 bases separating them.

The rearrangement uses TRBV29-1 and TRBJ2-3, with D unresolved. V lost 4 bases to trimming and J lost 0 bases, with 11 bases between them. Per the germline V gene, CDR1 is SQVTM and CDR2 is ANQGSEA. CDR3 length: 14 amino acids. CDR3 amino acids: CSVVTALSTDTQYF. Here the CDR3 DNA reads TGCAGCGTTGTGACTGCCCTCAGCACAGATACGCAGTATTTT.

There are a few counts of this clone. The genes are TRBV4-2 and TRBJ1-1; a weak D match, TRBD1 (6 bases). Looked up from germline, CDR1 is LGHNA and CDR2 is YNFKEQ. With 1 base removed from V and 6 bases from J, the gap between germline ends came to 18 bases. This CDR3 is 16 amino acids long. The CDR3 sequence: CASSQGTTGMSAEAFF. DNA of the CDR3: TGTGCCAGCAGCCAAGGGACTACAGGGATGAGCGCTGAAGCTTTCTTT.

The chain is built from TRBV2 and TRBJ1-1, with D perhaps matching TRBD1 (6 bases). The CDR3 extends over 15 amino acids. Trimming cost V 2 bases and J 3 bases, with 13 bases left between them. In germline, CDR1 is SNHLY, CDR2 FYNNEI. Here the CDR3 reads CASSELEGGDTEAFF. The CDR3, as DNA: TGTGCCAGCAGTGAATTGGAGGGGGGGGACACTGAAGCTTTCTTT.

The genes are TRBV7-3 and TRBJ2-1, with TRBD1 matching 7 bases. V shed 3 bases and J 8 bases; nucleotides not matched to a gene: 1. CDR1 is SGHTA and CDR2 is FQGTGA in the germline V gene. This CDR3 has 12 residues. Here the CDR3 DNA reads TGTGCCAGCAGCTTGCAGGGGGATGAGCAGTTCTTC. Translating it yields CASSLQGDEQFF. Variable domain in full (rest from reference TRBV7-3 and TRBJ2-1): GAGVSQTPSNKVTEKGKYVELRCDPISGHTALYWYRQSLGQGPEFLIYFQGTGAADDSGLPNDRFFAVRPEGSVSTLKIQRTERGDSAVYLCASSLQGDEQFFGPGTRLTVL.

This clone was seen a single time. V gene TRBV20-1 combines with J gene TRBJ1-1, with 7 bases that match TRBD1. The ends lost 6 bases at V and 10 bases at J; junction bases unmatched: 8. Germline assignment: CDR1 DFQATT and CDR2 SNEGSKA (reference sequence). The CDR3 loop spans 11 amino acids. CDR3 sequence (DNA): TGCAGTGCCCTGACGGACAGGAGAGCTTTCTTT. It encodes CSALTDRRAFF.

The chain is built from TRBV29-1 and TRBJ1-1, with 8 bases aligning to TRBD1. The germline CDR1 and CDR2 sequences are SQVTM and ANQGSEA. The CDR3 extends over 14 amino acids. V dropped 6 bases and J dropped 5; count of bases not matched to a gene: 11. Here the CDR3 DNA reads TGCAGCGTCGCCCTGAGGACAGGGAGGACTGAAGCTTTCTTT. It specifies CSVALRTGRTEAFF.

The rearrangement joins TRBV9 to TRBJ2-4; 7 bases match TRBD1. Unmatched junction bases numbered 3, after V lost 0 bases and J lost 6 bases. Germline V CDR1 and CDR2: SGDLS, YYNGEE. CDR3 length: 14 residues. CDR3 residues: CASSVEAGGNIQYF. The CDR3 coding sequence is TGTGCCAGCAGCGTAGAGGCAGGGGGAAACATTCAGTACTTC.

This clone was seen a few times. In the same sample, other DNA sequences code for this CDR3. V gene TRBV29-1 combines with J gene TRBJ2-7, with 9 nucleotides matching TRBD1. V lost 4 bases, J lost 4 bases, and 2 bases stayed unmatched. From germline, CDR1 is SQVTM and CDR2 ANQGSEA. The CDR3 consists of 12 residues. CDR3 coding DNA: TGCAGCGTTGCACAGGGGGCTTACGAGCAGTACTTC. The encoded protein is CSVAQGAYEQYF.

This clone is a singleton in its sample. The V and J genes are TRBV30 and TRBJ1-1; D uncertain. This CDR3 has 12 residues. Deletions cut 2 bases from V and 6 bases from J, with 10 bases between. Germline V gene data show CDR1 as GTSNPN and CDR2 as SVGIG (reference sequence). In nucleotides, the CDR3 is TGTGCCTGGAGTACCAACGGGCCTGAAGCTTTCTTT. This gives the protein CAWSTNGPEAFF.

The genes are TRBV19 and TRBJ2-4; 7 bases line up with TRBD1. Germline V gene sequence: CDR1 LNHDA, CDR2 SQIVND (reference sequence). The CDR3 runs to 12 residues. V lost 8 bases, J lost 9 bases, and 7 bases stayed unmatched. The CDR3 coding sequence is TGTGCCAGTTCCACAGGGGCGGGCATTCAGTACTTC. Its protein is CASSTGAGIQYF. The whole variable domain, filled in from reference TRBV19 and TRBJ2-4, reads DGGITQSPKYLFRKEGQNVTLSCEQNLNHDAMYWYRQDPGQGLRLIYYSQIVNDFQKGDIAEGYSVSREKKESFPLTVTSAQKNPTAFYLCASSTGAGIQYFGAGTRLSVL.

This chain links TRBV29-1 with TRBJ1-4; D possibly corresponds to TRBD1 (5 bases). Trimming shortened V by 7 bases and J by 3 bases, and 15 bases separated the two germline ends. Per the germline V gene, CDR1 is SQVTM and CDR2 is ANQGSEA. This CDR3 has 14 amino acids. CDR3 sequence (DNA): TGCAGCGCTGCCAGCGGACATCCTAATGAAAAACTGTTTTTT. Translated, it gives CSAASGHPNEKLFF.

This chain uses TRBV25-1 with TRBJ2-5; D may be TRBD1 or TRBD2 (6 bases each). V lost 10 bases to trimming and J lost 2 bases, with 17 bases between them. Per the germline V gene, CDR1 is MGHDK and CDR2 is SYGVNS. CDR3 size: 14 residues. This chain's CDR3 is CATEGGLEQETQYF. In DNA form, the CDR3 reads TGTGCCACCGAGGGGGGTTTAGAACAAGAGACCCAGTACTTC. Full variable domain (remainder filled in from reference TRBV25-1 and TRBJ2-5): EADIYQTPRYLVIGTGKKITLECSQTMGHDKMYWYQQDPGMELHLIHYSYGVNSTEKGDLSSESTVSRIRTEHFPLTLESARPSHTSQYLCATEGGLEQETQYFGPGTRLLVL.

This rearrangement joins TRBV29-1 to TRBJ2-4, with D tentatively TRBD1 (5 bases). Germline lookup yields CDR1 SQVTM and CDR2 ANQGSEA. The CDR3 has 14 amino acids. V was clipped by 6 bases and J by 3 bases, with 15 bases between them. Here the CDR3 DNA reads TGCAGCGTGGCAAGCAGGGTGGGCAAAAACATTCAGTACTTC. It translates to CSVASRVGKNIQYF.

This chain joins TRBV29-1 and TRBJ2-3; tentative D call: TRBD2 (6 bases). V gave up 5 bases and J gave up 10 bases, with 13 bases separating them. The CDR3 has 11 amino acids. CDR1 SQVTM and CDR2 ANQGSEA come from the germline V gene. The CDR3 is CSVLITGAQYF. DNA of the CDR3: TGCAGCGTTCTAATTACGGGGGCGCAGTATTTT.